The next 13 T cell receptor beta chains were all read from a single sample in a study of T cell changes during pregnancy in multiple sclerosis. The method was immunoSEQ multiplex PCR; TCRdb's version includes in-frame clones alone and lacks a portion of them. The data contain more than 50,000 clones, around 90% of them singletons. The source material was peripheral blood, sampled before pregnancy. The receptors originated from a female donor with multiple sclerosis, enrolled in a pregnancy study.

This clone was observed once. The rearrangement uses TRBV11-3 and TRBJ2-6; TRBD2 matches 7 bases. V shed 5 bases and J 1 base; nucleotides not matched to a gene: 8. The CDR3 is 17 amino acids. The germline gives CDR1 SGHNT, CDR2 YENEEA. In DNA, the CDR3 is TGTGCCAGCAGCGTCGGGGGGAGCAATTCTGGGGCCAACGTCCTGACTTTC. Its protein product is CASSVGGSNSGANVLTF. Looking up the rest from reference TRBV11-3 and TRBJ2-6 gives the full variable domain: EAGVVQSPRYKIIEKKQPVAFWCNPISGHNTLYWYLQNLGQGPELLIRYENEEAVDDSQLPKDRFSAERLKGVDSTLKIQPAELGDSAVYLCASSVGGSNSGANVLTFGAGSRLTVL.

This rearrangement joins TRBV5-4 to TRBJ1-2, with a weak D call TRBD1 (5 bases). V lost 4 bases and J lost 4, with 20 bases in between. The germline V gene encodes CDR1 SGHNT and CDR2 YYREEE (reference sequence). This CDR3 spans 16 amino acids. The CDR3 spells CASSPPGGGSPYGYTF. In DNA, the CDR3 is TGTGCCAGCAGCCCTCCGGGGGGGGGATCACCCTATGGCTACACCTTC.

This chain joins TRBV9 and TRBJ1-3; no definite D call. CDR1 and CDR2 (germline): SGDLS, YYNGEE. V shed 0 bases and J shed 0 bases, with 13 bases lying between them. The CDR3 consists of 17 residues. For the CDR3, the DNA is TGTGCCAGCAGCGTAGCCCCAGGCTCGATCTCTGGAAACACCATATATTTT. Encoded protein: CASSVAPGSISGNTIYF.

This clone was detected only once. This chain joins TRBV19 and TRBJ2-5, with D possibly TRBD1 on 5 matching bases. The CDR3 is made up of 14 amino acids. V was cut by 4 bases and J by 5 bases, with 14 bases left in between. The germline CDR1 and CDR2 sequences are LNHDA and SQIVND (reference sequence). CDR3 sequence: CASSTYRFRETQYF. DNA of the CDR3: TGTGCCAGTAGTACGTACAGGTTTAGGGAGACCCAGTACTTC. Looking up the rest from reference TRBV19 and TRBJ2-5 gives the full variable domain: DGGITQSPKYLFRKEGQNVTLSCEQNLNHDAMYWYRQDPGQGLRLIYYSQIVNDFQKGDIAEGYSVSREKKESFPLTVTSAQKNPTAFYLCASSTYRFRETQYFGPGTRLLVL.

The chain couples TRBV6-6 to TRBJ1-6; 7 bases map to TRBD1. This CDR3 is 13 amino acids long. With 4 bases clipped from V and 8 bases from J, the junction kept 2 bases outside the gene matches. Germline-derived CDR1 and CDR2 are MNHNY and SVGAGI (reference sequence). CDR3 DNA: TGTGCCAGCAGTTCCACAGGGGATTCACCCCTCCACTTT. Translation gives CASSSTGDSPLHF.

DNA of the CDR3: TGCGCCAGCAGCCAAGGACTAGAGAGCACCGGGGAGCTGTTTTTT. It is translated as CASSQGLESTGELFF. This rearrangement joins TRBV4-3 to TRBJ2-2; tentatively, D is TRBD2 (6 bases). The CDR3 extends over 15 amino acids. CDR1 is LGHNA and CDR2 is YSLEER in the germline V gene. The V gene lost 1 base and the J gene lost 4 bases, with 10 bases spanning the gap.

The rearrangement joins TRBV2 to TRBJ2-7, with a possible D match to TRBD2 (6 bases). V lost 4 bases, J lost 3 bases, and 13 bases lay in between. The germline CDR1 and CDR2 sequences are SNHLY and FYNNEI. The CDR3 has 14 residues. The CDR3 here is CASSAGSGVYEQYF. The CDR3 DNA reads as TGTGCCAGCAGTGCGGGTAGCGGCGTCTACGAGCAGTACTTC.

This clone was found once. The chain uses TRBV7-8 and TRBJ2-7, with a weak D call TRBD1 (5 bases). The CDR3 length is 12 residues. Germline values: CDR1 SGHVS, CDR2 FQNEAQ. Deletions cut 5 bases from V and 3 bases from J, with 8 bases between. For the CDR3, the DNA is TGTGCCAGCAGCGATCAGGGCTACGAGCAGTACTTC. This encodes CASSDQGYEQYF.

The V call is TRBV10-3, the J call TRBJ2-1, with 7 nucleotides matching TRBD1. In germline, CDR1 is ENHRY, CDR2 SYGVKD. The junction had 12 bases not matched to a gene; V was cut back by 6 bases and J by 7 bases. CDR3 length: 15 residues. This CDR3 reads CAIRPDLTGTNEQFF. CDR3 bases: TGTGCCATCAGGCCAGACCTGACAGGGACGAATGAGCAGTTCTTC.

The gene calls are TRBV29-1 and TRBJ2-7; 11 bases match TRBD1. Germline CDR1 reads SQVTM; CDR2 reads ANQGSEA. The ends lost 4 bases at V and 3 bases at J; junction bases unmatched: 5. The CDR3 runs to 14 residues. CDR3 sequence: CSVVGTGGIYEQYF. The CDR3 region has the DNA TGCAGCGTTGTTGGGACAGGGGGAATCTACGAGCAGTACTTC.

The genes are TRBV19 and TRBJ2-7; 8 nucleotides align to TRBD2. The CDR3 covers 16 residues. V shed 7 bases, J shed 7 bases, and the junction held 18 bases outside the gene matches. Germline CDR1 is LNHDA and CDR2 is SQIVND (reference sequence). CDR3 sequence reads: CASTLPRGGAGGEQYF. The CDR3 bases are TGTGCCAGTACCCTACCTCGGGGGGGGGCCGGTGGAGAGCAGTACTTC.

The chain links TRBV5-6 to TRBJ1-3; D unresolved. Trimming removed 4 bases at V and 4 bases at J, with 12 bases between. CDR3 size: 14 residues. Per the germline V gene, CDR1 is SGHDT and CDR2 is YYEEEE. The CDR3: CASSRGFSGNTIYF. CDR3 sequence (DNA): TGTGCCAGCAGCCGCGGATTTTCCGGAAACACCATATATTTT.

The CDR3: CASSPFSVGANTGELFF. CDR3 in DNA: TGTGCCAGCAGCCCTTTTAGTGTGGGAGCGAACACCGGGGAGCTGTTTTTT. The chain joins TRBV7-2 to TRBJ2-2; D perhaps matches TRBD2 (5 bases). V lost 5 bases and J lost 0, with 16 bases in between. The V gene's germline CDR1 is SGHTA and CDR2 FQGNSA. CDR3 length equals 17 residues.